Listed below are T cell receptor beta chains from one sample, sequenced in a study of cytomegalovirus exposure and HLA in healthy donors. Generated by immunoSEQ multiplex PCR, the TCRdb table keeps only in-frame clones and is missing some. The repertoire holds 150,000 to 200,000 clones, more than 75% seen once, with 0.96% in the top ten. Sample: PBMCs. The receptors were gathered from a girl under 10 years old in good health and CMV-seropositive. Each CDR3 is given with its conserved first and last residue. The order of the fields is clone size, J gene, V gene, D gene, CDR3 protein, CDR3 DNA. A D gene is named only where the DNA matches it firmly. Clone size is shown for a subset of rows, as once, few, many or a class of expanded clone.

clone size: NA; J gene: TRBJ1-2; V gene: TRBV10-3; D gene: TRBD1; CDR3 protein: CAISELASAGTGNFRGGYTF; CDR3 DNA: TGTGCCATCAGTGAGTTGGCAAGCGCCGGGACAGGCAATTTTCGAGGAGGCTACACCTTC
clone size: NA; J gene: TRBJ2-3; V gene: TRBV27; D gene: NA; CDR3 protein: CASSLASSITDTQYF; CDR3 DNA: TGTGCCAGCAGTCTAGCGTCGTCCATCACAGATACGCAGTATTTT
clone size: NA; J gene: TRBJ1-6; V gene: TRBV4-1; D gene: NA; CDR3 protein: CASSQPGYYNSPLHF; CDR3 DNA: TGCGCCAGCAGCCAACCAGGATACTATAATTCACCCCTCCACTTT
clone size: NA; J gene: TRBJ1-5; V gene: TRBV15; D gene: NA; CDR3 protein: CATSRYNQPQHF; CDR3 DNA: TGTGCCACCAGCAGATATAATCAGCCCCAGCATTTT
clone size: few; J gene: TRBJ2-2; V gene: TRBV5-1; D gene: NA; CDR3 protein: CASRERMNTGELFF; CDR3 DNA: TGCGCCAGCCGGGAGCGGATGAACACCGGGGAGCTGTTTTTT
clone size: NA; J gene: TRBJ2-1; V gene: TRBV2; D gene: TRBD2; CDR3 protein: CASSEGGGGRARNEQFF; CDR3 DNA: TGTGCCAGCAGTGAAGGGGGTGGCGGGAGGGCGAGAAATGAGCAGTTCTTC
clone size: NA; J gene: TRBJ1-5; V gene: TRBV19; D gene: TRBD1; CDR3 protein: CASSNTGGADQPQHF; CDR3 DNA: TGTGCCAGTAGTAACACAGGGGGCGCGGACCAGCCCCAGCATTTT
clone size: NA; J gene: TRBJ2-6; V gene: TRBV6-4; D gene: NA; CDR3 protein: CASSDRGGANVLTF; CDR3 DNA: TGTGCCAGCAGTGACAGGGGTGGGGCCAACGTCCTGACTTTC
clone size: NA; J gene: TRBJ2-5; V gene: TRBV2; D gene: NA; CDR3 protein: CASKILADQETQYF; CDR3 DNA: TGTGCCAGCAAGATTTTAGCGGACCAAGAGACCCAGTACTTC
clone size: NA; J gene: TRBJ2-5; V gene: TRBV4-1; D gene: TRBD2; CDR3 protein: CASTRHSGPEGETQYF; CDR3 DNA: TGCGCCAGCACCCGACATAGCGGGCCGGAGGGGGAGACCCAGTACTTC
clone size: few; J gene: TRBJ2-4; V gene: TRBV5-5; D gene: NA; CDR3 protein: CASSLVHRGDIQYF; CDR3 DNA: TGTGCCAGCAGCTTGGTGCATCGGGGTGACATTCAGTACTTC
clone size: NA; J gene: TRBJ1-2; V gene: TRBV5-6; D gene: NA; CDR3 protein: CASSLDAGDGYTF; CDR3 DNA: TGTGCCAGCAGCTTGGACGCAGGGGATGGCTACACCTTC
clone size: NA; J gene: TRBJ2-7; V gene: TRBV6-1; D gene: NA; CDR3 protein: CASRGGWTDSYEQYF; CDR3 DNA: TGTGCCAGCAGGGGCGGATGGACAGATTCCTACGAGCAGTACTTC
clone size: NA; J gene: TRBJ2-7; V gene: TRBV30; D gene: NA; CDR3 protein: CAWNPGTHYEQYF; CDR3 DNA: TGTGCCTGGAACCCCGGGACTCACTACGAGCAGTACTTC
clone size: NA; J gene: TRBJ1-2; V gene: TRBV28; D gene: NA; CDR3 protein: CASSLMADYGYTF; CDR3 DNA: TGTGCCAGCAGTTTAATGGCAGATTATGGCTACACCTTC
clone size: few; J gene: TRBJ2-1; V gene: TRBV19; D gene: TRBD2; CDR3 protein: CASAPGLAGGEQFF; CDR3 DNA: TGTGCCAGTGCCCCGGGACTAGCGGGAGGTGAGCAGTTCTTC
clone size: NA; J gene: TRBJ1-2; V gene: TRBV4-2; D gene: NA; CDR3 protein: CASSQDRVDYGYTF; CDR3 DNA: TGTGCCAGCAGCCAAGATCGGGTGGACTATGGCTACACCTTC
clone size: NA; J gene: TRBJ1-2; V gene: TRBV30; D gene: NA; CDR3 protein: CAWSRGLDNYGYTF; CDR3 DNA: TGTGCCTGGAGTAGGGGACTGGATAACTATGGCTACACCTTC
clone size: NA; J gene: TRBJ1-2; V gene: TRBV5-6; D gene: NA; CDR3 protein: CASSLIGGFDNNYGYTF; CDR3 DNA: TGTGCCAGCAGCTTGATCGGGGGGTTCGATAATAACTATGGCTACACCTTC
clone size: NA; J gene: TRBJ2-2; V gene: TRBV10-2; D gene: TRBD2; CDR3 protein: CASTAGGGTGELFF; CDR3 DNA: TGCGCCAGCACGGCGGGAGGGGGCACCGGGGAGCTGTTTTTT
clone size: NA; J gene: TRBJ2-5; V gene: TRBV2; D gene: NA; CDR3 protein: CASSPSEETQYF; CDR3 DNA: TGTGCCAGCAGTCCGAGTGAAGAGACCCAGTACTTC
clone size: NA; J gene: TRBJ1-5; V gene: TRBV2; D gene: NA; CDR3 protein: CASSEVTGRGNQPQHF; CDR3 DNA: TGTGCCAGCAGTGAAGTAACGGGTAGAGGCAATCAGCCCCAGCATTTT
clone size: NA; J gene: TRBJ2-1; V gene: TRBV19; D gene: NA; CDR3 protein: CATSRQRLYNEQFF; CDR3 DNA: TGTGCCACCTCGCGTCAGAGGCTCTACAATGAGCAGTTCTTC
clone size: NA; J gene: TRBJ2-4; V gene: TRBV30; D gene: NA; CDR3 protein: CAWGPAVSLAKNIQYF; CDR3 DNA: TGTGCCTGGGGTCCCGCGGTCTCCTTAGCCAAAAACATTCAGTACTTC
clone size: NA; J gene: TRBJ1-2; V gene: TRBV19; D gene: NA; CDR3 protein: CAATGRGNLYGYTF; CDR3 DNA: TGTGCCGCGACGGGCAGGGGAAATCTCTATGGCTACACCTTC
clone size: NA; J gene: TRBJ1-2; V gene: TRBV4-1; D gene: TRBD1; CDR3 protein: CASSPDRADYGYTF; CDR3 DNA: TGCGCCAGCAGCCCGGACAGGGCCGACTATGGCTACACCTTC
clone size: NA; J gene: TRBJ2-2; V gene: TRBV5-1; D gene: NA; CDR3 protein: CASSLGALNTGELFF; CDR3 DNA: TGCGCCAGCAGCTTGGGGGCACTGAACACCGGGGAGCTGTTTTTT
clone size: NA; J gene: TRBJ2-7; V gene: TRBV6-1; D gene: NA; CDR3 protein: CASSRGSQTEQYF; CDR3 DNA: TGTGCCAGCAGTCGGGGTTCCCAAACCGAGCAGTACTTC
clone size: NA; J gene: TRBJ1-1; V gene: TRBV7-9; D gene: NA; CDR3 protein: CASSLEPGVTEAFF; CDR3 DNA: TGTGCCAGCAGCTTAGAGCCAGGGGTCACTGAAGCTTTCTTT
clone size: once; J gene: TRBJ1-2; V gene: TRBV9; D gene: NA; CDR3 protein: CASSPWAANYGYTF; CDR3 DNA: TGTGCCAGCAGCCCTTGGGCTGCTAACTATGGCTACACCTTC
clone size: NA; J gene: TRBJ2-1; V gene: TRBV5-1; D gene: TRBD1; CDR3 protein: CASRRTGTGNYNEQFF; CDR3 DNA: TGCGCCAGCAGGAGAACCGGGACAGGGAACTACAATGAGCAGTTCTTC
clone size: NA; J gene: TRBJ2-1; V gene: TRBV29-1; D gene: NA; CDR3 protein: CSVRRGNHNEQFF; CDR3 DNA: TGCAGCGTTCGAAGGGGGAACCACAATGAGCAGTTCTTC
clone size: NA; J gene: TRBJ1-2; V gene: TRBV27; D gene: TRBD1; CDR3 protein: CASRPFDRANYGYTF; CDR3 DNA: TGTGCCAGCAGGCCCTTCGACAGGGCGAACTATGGCTACACCTTC
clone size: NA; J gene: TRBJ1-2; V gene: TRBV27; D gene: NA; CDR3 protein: CASSPAANYGYTF; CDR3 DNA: TGTGCCAGCAGTCCTGCAGCTAACTATGGCTACACCTTC